The rows below give T cell receptor beta chains drawn from one sample of a study of identical twins. Via MiXCR, TCRdb re-called the 5' RACE reads, giving one row per CDR3 protein. The table shows some 1,600,000 distinct CDR3 sequences, with around a third occurring only once. The sample consisted of cord blood. The source of these receptors is a newborn girl in good health. Both conserved end residues are part of each CDR3. The D gene is left open where the match is weak. Clone size is not always given. Where it is, it says once, few, many or a class for expanded clones.

NA,TRBV20-1,NA,TRBJ2-7,TGCAGTGCTAGAGATCACGCCCGAGGGAACGAGCAGTACTTC,CSARDHARGNEQYF
NA,TRBV12-3/TRBV12-4,many,TRBJ1-1,TGTGCCAGCATCTTAGGTGGGACCACTGAAGCTTTCTTT,CASILGGTTEAFF
NA,TRBV7-2,many,TRBJ1-2,TGTGCCAGCAGCTCCCAAACAGGGAACTATGGCTACACCTTC,CASSSQTGNYGYTF
NA,TRBV28,NA,TRBJ2-3,TGTGCCACTCCCCCGGGGACTTTTCCTAGCACAGATACGCAGTATTTT,CATPPGTFPSTDTQYF
NA,TRBV10-3,few,TRBJ1-1,TGTGCCATCAGTGAAGGGGGGCGAATGAACACTGAAGCTTTCTTT,CAISEGGRMNTEAFF
NA,TRBV12-3/TRBV12-4,NA,TRBJ1-2,TGTGCCAGCAGTTTCCGCGACGTAAAGTATGGCTACACCTTC,CASSFRDVKYGYTF
NA,TRBV12-3/TRBV12-4,NA,TRBJ1-2,TGTGCCAGCAGTTTAGGGGGTATGAACTATGGCTACACCTTC,CASSLGGMNYGYTF
NA,TRBV7-9,many,TRBJ1-2,TGTGCCAGCAGCCGTATTGGCTACACCTTC,CASSRIGYTF
TRBD2,TRBV3-1,few,TRBJ2-4,TGTGCCAGCAGCCAAGACCCAAGCGGGGGGGGGAAAAACATTCAGTACTTC,CASSQDPSGGGKNIQYF
NA,TRBV4-1,NA,TRBJ2-7,TGCGCCAGCAGCCAAGATAAAGGGACTCAGCGTGTGTACTTC,CASSQDKGTQRVYF
NA,TRBV6-2/TRBV6-3,few,TRBJ1-6,TGTGCCAGCAGTTACCGCGCACCAAGGGGCTCACCCCTCCACTTT,CASSYRAPRGSPLHF
TRBD1,TRBV20-1,NA,TRBJ1-1,TGCAGTTCTAATAGGCGGACAGGGGGAGAGGGCTCGATGTACACTGAAGCTTTCTTT,CSSNRRTGGEGSMYTEAFF
TRBD1,TRBV10-3,NA,TRBJ1-1,TGTGCCATCAGTGAGTCCCCGGACAGGGGGGACACTGAAGCTTTCTTT,CAISESPDRGDTEAFF
TRBD2,TRBV20-1,once,TRBJ2-4,TGCAGTGCTAGAGATCCCCCGGGGGGGGCGGACATTCAGTACTTC,CSARDPPGGADIQYF
NA,TRBV9,few,TRBJ2-5,TGTGCCAGCAGCGTAGGAGCAGGGTGGTCAGAGACCCAGTACTTC,CASSVGAGWSETQYF
TRBD2,TRBV5-1,NA,TRBJ2-1,TGCGCCAGCAGCCGACCTAGCGGGAGCGTAGGCAATGAGCAGTTCTTC,CASSRPSGSVGNEQFF
TRBD1,TRBV12-3/TRBV12-4,NA,TRBJ2-1,TGTGCCAGCAGTTTTCGGGGACAGGGGTGGTACAATGAGCAGTTCTTC,CASSFRGQGWYNEQFF
NA,TRBV3-1,few,TRBJ2-1,TGTGCCAGCAGCCAAGATCACCGCGCTCTCCTCTACAATGAGCAGTTCTTC,CASSQDHRALLYNEQFF
NA,TRBV3-1,few,TRBJ2-7,TGTGCCAGCAGCCATTCGGCCGGCGAGCAGTACTTC,CASSHSAGEQYF